A selection of T cell receptor beta chains follows, all from one sample in a study of blood T cells in healthy people across ages. TCRdb called the 5' RACE reads again in MiXCR, with one record for every CDR3 protein. The sample consists of roughly 1.6 million distinct CDR3 sequences, about 35% of them appearing once. What was sequenced was blood. These receptors were obtained from a woman aged 25 to 39 in good health. Both conserved end residues are part of each CDR3. The D gene is left open where the match is weak. For some rows the clone size is stated as once, few or many, or as a class when expanded; others skip it.

d_call,clone_size,cdr3_length,j_call,v_call,cdr3_nt,cdr3_aa
-,few,18,TRBJ2-7,TRBV7-9,TGTGCCAGCAGCTTAGCGACGGTAATAGGGACCGTTACCTACGAGCAGTACTTC,CASSLATVIGTVTYEQYF
-,-,17,TRBJ1-2,TRBV7-9,TGTGCCAGCAGCTTTTCCCCCGGGCTCCCTCCGGACTATGGCTACACCTTC,CASSFSPGLPPDYGYTF
-,-,13,TRBJ2-7,TRBV3-1,TGTGCCAGCAGCCAACTTTACAACTACGGGCAGTACTTC,CASSQLYNYGQYF
-,-,13,TRBJ2-7,TRBV10-3,TGTGCCATCAGGGGCTTCGGGGTTGACGAGCAGTACTTC,CAIRGFGVDEQYF
-,-,15,TRBJ1-1,TRBV9,TGTGCCAGCAGCCCCCGGGGAGGCGAGGACACTGAAGCTTTCTTT,CASSPRGGEDTEAFF
-,many,14,TRBJ1-5,TRBV3-1,TGTGCCAGCAGCCAAGTTGGCAGGGACCAGCCCCAGCATTTT,CASSQVGRDQPQHF
-,-,15,TRBJ2-1,TRBV24-1,TGTGCCACCAGTGATCAGACAGGAAGCTACAATGAGCAGTTCTTC,CATSDQTGSYNEQFF
-,few,14,TRBJ2-7,TRBV18,TGTGCCAGCTCACCACTGACAGTTACCTACGAGCAGTACTTC,CASSPLTVTYEQYF
TRBD1,-,15,TRBJ1-6,TRBV6-6,TGTGCCAGCAGTAGTCGACAGGGTTGGAATTCACCCCTCCACTTT,CASSSRQGWNSPLHF
TRBD1,-,14,TRBJ2-3,TRBV6-2/TRBV6-3,TGTGCCAGCACCGGACAGGGGCTTACAGGTACGCAGTATTTT,CASTGQGLTGTQYF
-,few,13,TRBJ2-5,TRBV4-1,TGCGCCAGCAGCAAATACAGGGTGGAGACCCAGTACTTC,CASSKYRVETQYF